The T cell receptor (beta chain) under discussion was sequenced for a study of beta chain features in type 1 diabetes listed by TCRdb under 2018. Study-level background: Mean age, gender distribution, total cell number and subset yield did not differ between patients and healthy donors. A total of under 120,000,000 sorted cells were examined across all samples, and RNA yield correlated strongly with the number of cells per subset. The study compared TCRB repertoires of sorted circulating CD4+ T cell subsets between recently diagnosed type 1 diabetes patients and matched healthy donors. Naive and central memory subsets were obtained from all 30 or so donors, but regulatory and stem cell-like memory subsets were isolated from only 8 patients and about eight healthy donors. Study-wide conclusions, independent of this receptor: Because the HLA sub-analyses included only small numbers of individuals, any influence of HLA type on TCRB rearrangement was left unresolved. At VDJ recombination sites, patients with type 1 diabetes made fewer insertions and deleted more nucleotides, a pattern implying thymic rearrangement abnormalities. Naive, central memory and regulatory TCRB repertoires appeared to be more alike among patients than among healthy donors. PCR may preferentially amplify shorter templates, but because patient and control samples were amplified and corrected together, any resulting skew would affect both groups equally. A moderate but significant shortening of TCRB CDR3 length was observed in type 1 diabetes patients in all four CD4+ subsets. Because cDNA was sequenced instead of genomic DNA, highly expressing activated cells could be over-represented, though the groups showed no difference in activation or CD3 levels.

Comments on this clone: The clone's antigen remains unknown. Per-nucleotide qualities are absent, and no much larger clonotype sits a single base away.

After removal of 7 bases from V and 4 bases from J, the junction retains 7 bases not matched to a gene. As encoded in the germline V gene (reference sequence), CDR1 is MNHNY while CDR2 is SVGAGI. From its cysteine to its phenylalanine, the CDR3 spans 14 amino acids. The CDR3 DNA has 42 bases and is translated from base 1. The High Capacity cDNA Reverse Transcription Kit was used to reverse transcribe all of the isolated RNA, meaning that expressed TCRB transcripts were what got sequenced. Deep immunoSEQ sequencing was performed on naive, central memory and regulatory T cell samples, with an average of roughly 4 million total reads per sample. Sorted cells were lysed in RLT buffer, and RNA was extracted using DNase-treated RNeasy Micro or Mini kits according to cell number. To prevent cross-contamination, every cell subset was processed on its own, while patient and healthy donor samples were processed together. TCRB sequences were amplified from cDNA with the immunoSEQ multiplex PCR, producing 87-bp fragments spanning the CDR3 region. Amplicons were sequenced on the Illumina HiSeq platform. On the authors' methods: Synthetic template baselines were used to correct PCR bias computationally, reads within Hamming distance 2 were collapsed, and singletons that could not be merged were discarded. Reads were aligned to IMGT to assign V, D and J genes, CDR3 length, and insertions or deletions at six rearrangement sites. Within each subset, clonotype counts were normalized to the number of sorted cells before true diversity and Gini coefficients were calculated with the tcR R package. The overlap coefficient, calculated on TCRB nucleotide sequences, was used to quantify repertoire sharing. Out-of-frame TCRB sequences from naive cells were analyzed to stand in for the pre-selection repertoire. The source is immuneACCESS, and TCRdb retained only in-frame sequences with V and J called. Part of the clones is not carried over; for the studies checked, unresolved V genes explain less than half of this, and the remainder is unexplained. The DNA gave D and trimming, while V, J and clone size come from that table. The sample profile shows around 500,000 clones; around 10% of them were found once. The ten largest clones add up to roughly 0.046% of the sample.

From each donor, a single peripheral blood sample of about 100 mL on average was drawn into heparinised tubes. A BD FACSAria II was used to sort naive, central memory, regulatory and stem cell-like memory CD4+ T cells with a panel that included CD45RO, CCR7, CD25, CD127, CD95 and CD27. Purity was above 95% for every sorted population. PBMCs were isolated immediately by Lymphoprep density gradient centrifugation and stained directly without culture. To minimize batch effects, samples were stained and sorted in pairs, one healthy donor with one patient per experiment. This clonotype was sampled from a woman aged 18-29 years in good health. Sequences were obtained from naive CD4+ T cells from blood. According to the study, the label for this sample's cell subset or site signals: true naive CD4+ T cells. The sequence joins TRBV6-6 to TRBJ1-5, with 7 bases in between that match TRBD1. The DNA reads TGTGCCAGCAACCTAGACAGGGTAAATCAGCCCCAGCATTTT. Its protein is CASNLDRVNQPQHF.